This entry lists 27 T cell receptor beta chains sequenced from one sample in a study of T cell responses to AZD1222 COVID-19 vaccine. Sequencing used immunoSEQ multiplex PCR; TCRdb keeps in-frame clones, though not all of them. The sample includes around 150,000 clones, approximately 92% of them seen just once. This sample comprised peripheral blood, obtained 28 days after the second AZD1222 dose. All receptors derive from an adult who received the AZD1222 COVID-19 vaccine.

This chain links TRBV20-1 with TRBJ1-2; D gene uncertain. The CDR3 totals 12 residues. V was trimmed by 5 bases and J by 4 bases, leaving 11 bases between them. CDR1 is DFQATT and CDR2 is SNEGSKA in the germline V gene (reference sequence). The CDR3 reads CSARGMRYGYTF. CDR3 nucleotide sequence: TGCAGTGCTCGTGGGATGCGCTATGGCTACACCTTC.

The gene calls are TRBV6-2 or TRBV6-3 and TRBJ1-6; 7 bases map to TRBD1. CDR1 and CDR2 from the germline V gene are MNHEY and SVGEGT. V gave up 6 bases and J gave up 9 bases; unmatched junction bases: 5. The CDR3 length is 13 residues. Here the CDR3 reads CASSHRGGSPLHF. The CDR3 bases are TGTGCCAGCAGCCACAGGGGTGGTTCACCCCTCCACTTT.

The gene calls are TRBV6-1 and TRBJ2-7, with TRBD2 identical over 7 bases. The CDR3 is made up of 16 amino acids. From germline, CDR1 is MNHNS and CDR2 SASEGT. Trimming cost V 2 bases and J 5 bases; bases outside gene matches: 12. The CDR3 here is CASSEYMGGSADEQYF. CDR3 nucleotides: TGTGCCAGCAGTGAATACATGGGGGGGTCTGCGGACGAGCAGTACTTC.

The J gene is TRBJ2-1, the V gene TRBV9, with D perhaps matching TRBD1 (5 bases). This CDR3 has 16 residues. Germline V gene data show CDR1 as SGDLS and CDR2 as YYNGEE. V lost 1 base and J lost 6, with 17 bases in between. The CDR3 nucleotides read TGTGCCAGCAGCGTACCCCCCCAGGGTGACCCCAATGAGCAGTTCTTC. Translating gives CASSVPPQGDPNEQFF.

V is TRBV5-1 and J is TRBJ2-2; D not resolved. V gave up 0 bases and J gave up 0 bases, with 6 bases separating them. The CDR3 is made up of 15 amino acids. CDR1 is SGHRS, CDR2 YFSETQ, per germline. The CDR3 here is CASSLGDSNTGELFF. The CDR3 nucleotides read TGCGCCAGCAGCTTGGGTGATTCGAACACCGGGGAGCTGTTTTTT.

The chain is built from TRBV12-3 or TRBV12-4 and TRBJ1-2; no firm D call. The CDR3 extends over 12 amino acids. With 3 bases removed from V and 7 bases from J, the gap between germline ends came to 9 bases. CDR3 sequence reads: CASSLSSGGYTF. CDR3 coding DNA: TGTGCCAGCAGTTTGTCTAGTGGTGGCTACACCTTC.

CDR3 loop: CASSFRGVLSNEQFF. The CDR3 DNA follows: TGTGCCAGCAGTTTTCGAGGGGTTCTCAGCAATGAGCAGTTCTTC. The gene calls are TRBV28 and TRBJ2-1; D is tentatively TRBD1 or TRBD2 (5 bases each). The CDR3 loop spans 15 amino acids. Trimming removed 3 bases at V and 6 bases at J, with 15 bases between. CDR1 MDHEN and CDR2 SYDVKM come from the germline V gene.

This chain links TRBV11-1 with TRBJ2-1; D is unresolved. The CDR3 is 15 residues long. The germline gives CDR1 SGHAT, CDR2 FQDESV (reference sequence). V was clipped by 5 bases and J by 5 bases, with 16 bases between them. CDR3 sequence reads: CASSPYASGNNEQFF. In DNA form, the CDR3 reads TGTGCCAGCAGCCCCTACGCGTCAGGAAACAATGAGCAGTTCTTC.

The chain carries TRBV9 and TRBJ1-2; 7 bases map to TRBD1. CDR1 is SGDLS, CDR2 YYNGEE, per germline. V lost 3 bases and J lost 3; bases outside the gene matches: 5. The CDR3 spans 14 residues. CDR3 bases: TGTGCCAGCAGCGCGACAGGGAACGACTATGGCTACACCTTC. Its protein product is CASSATGNDYGYTF.

The gene calls are TRBV19 and TRBJ1-3; tentative D call: TRBD1 (5 bases). V lost 8 bases to trimming and J lost 0 bases, with 11 bases between them. Germline V gives CDR1 LNHDA, CDR2 SQIVND (reference sequence). The length of the CDR3 is 14 residues. Here the CDR3 DNA reads TGTGCCAGTGCCCGGGGGGACTCTGGAAACACCATATATTTT. This translates into CASARGDSGNTIYF.

CDR3 protein: CASSYRHSSYNEQFF. The CDR3 region has the DNA TGTGCCAGCAGTTACCGCCACAGCTCCTACAATGAGCAGTTCTTC. The gene calls are TRBV6-2 or TRBV6-3 and TRBJ2-1; unclear D gene. Trimming took off 2 bases at V and 0 bases at J, with 8 bases between the two ends. The CDR3 spans 15 residues. CDR1 is MNHEY and CDR2 is SVGEGT in the germline V gene.

The gene calls are TRBV3-1 (or the pseudogene TRBV3-2) and TRBJ1-4, with TRBD1 matching 7 bases. Germline V gene data show CDR1 as LGHDT and CDR2 as YNNKEL (reference sequence). The CDR3 sequence is 19 residues long. Trimming cost V 0 bases and J 2 bases; bases outside gene matches: 12. This CDR3 reads CASSQEPYRTGATNEKLFF. CDR3 sequence (DNA): TGTGCCAGCAGCCAAGAGCCCTACCGAACAGGGGCGACTAATGAAAAACTGTTTTTT.

The rearrangement uses TRBV5-1 and TRBJ1-5; unclear D gene. Germline assignment: CDR1 SGHRS and CDR2 YFSETQ. This CDR3 is built from 14 residues. Trimming removed 4 bases at V and 5 bases at J, with 13 bases between. CDR3 bases: TGCGCCAGCAGCCCGGGAGGGAAAGATCAGCCCCAGCATTTT. It codes for CASSPGGKDQPQHF.

CDR3 loop: CASGLILGLPNTGELFF. DNA of the CDR3: TGTGCTAGTGGTTTGATCCTTGGACTTCCGAACACCGGGGAGCTGTTTTTT. The rearrangement uses TRBV12-5 and TRBJ2-2, with D possibly TRBD2 on 5 matching bases. Germline-derived CDR1 and CDR2 are LGHNT and FRNRAP. The V end was cut by 2 bases, the J end by 0 bases, with 13 bases between. This CDR3 comprises 17 residues.

This chain joins TRBV7-9 and TRBJ2-1, with TRBD1 as a possible D gene (5 bases). The CDR3 spans 13 residues. Germline loops: CDR1 SEHNR, CDR2 FQNEAQ (reference sequence). Trimming shortened V by 8 bases and J by 1 base, and 9 bases separated the two germline ends. The CDR3 coding sequence is TGTGCCAGCCGACACAGGTCCTACAATGAGCAGTTCTTC. Residues: CASRHRSYNEQFF.

The table lists this clone with a few counts. The chain couples TRBV7-2 to TRBJ2-2; no firm D call. The CDR3 loop spans 12 amino acids. CDR1 and CDR2 (germline): SGHTA, FQGNSA. V gave up 3 bases and J gave up 3 bases, with 2 bases separating them. The CDR3 spells CASSFYTGELFF. CDR3 in DNA: TGTGCCAGCAGCTTCTACACCGGGGAGCTGTTTTTT.

This chain connects TRBV9 to TRBJ2-7; D call uncertain. CDR1 and CDR2 from the germline V gene are SGDLS and YYNGEE. This CDR3 is 12 amino acids long. Trimming shortened V by 1 base and J by 4 bases, and 6 bases separated the two germline ends. The CDR3 spells CASSVSDYEQYF. The CDR3 nucleotides are TGTGCCAGCAGCGTATCTGATTACGAGCAGTACTTC.

This clone was recorded once. The rearrangement links TRBV29-1 to TRBJ1-1; the match to TRBD1 covers 8 bases. This CDR3 is 12 amino acids long. Trimming removed 6 bases from V and 3 bases from J; junction bases left unmatched: 3. CDR1 and CDR2 (germline): SQVTM, ANQGSEA. DNA for the CDR3: TGCAGCGTGACAGGGGAGTACACTGAAGCTTTCTTT. Amino acids: CSVTGEYTEAFF.

J is TRBJ1-5 and V is TRBV19, with D possibly TRBD1 on 6 matching bases. This CDR3 is 15 amino acids long. Trimming took 4 bases from V and 1 from J, leaving 11 bases between them. CDR1 LNHDA and CDR2 SQIVND come from the germline V gene (reference sequence). In DNA form, the CDR3 reads TGTGCCAGTAGTAGGAGACAGGCAAGCAATCAGCCCCAGCATTTT. Amino acids: CASSRRQASNQPQHF.

The V call is TRBV13, the J call TRBJ2-7, with 7 bases identical to TRBD1. The V and J ends lost 5 bases and 3 bases, in that order; junction bases with no gene match: 13. This CDR3 has 16 residues. Germline values: CDR1 PRHDT, CDR2 FYEKMQ (reference sequence). The CDR3 reads CASSAEFGTVDYEQYF. Here the CDR3 DNA reads TGTGCCAGCAGCGCCGAATTCGGGACAGTAGACTACGAGCAGTACTTC.

The chain employs TRBV6-5 and TRBJ2-1; maybe TRBD1 (6 bases). This CDR3 has 15 amino acids. CDR1 MNHEY and CDR2 SVGAGI come from the germline V gene. V was shortened by 7 bases and J by 0 bases, with 13 bases between the two germline ends. Here the CDR3 reads CASNRDTTSYNEQFF. CDR3 sequence (DNA): TGTGCCAGCAATCGGGACACCACCTCCTACAATGAGCAGTTCTTC.

The chain has TRBV3-1 (or the pseudogene TRBV3-2) and TRBJ1-5; D might be TRBD1 (5 bases). Looked up from germline, CDR1 is LGHDT and CDR2 is YNNKEL (reference sequence). This CDR3 comprises 12 residues. The V end lost 4 bases, the J end lost 9 bases, and 10 bases lay between the germline ends. The CDR3 nucleotides are TGTGCCAGCAGCCCAACCGGGGGGCCCCAGCATTTT. Translated, it gives CASSPTGGPQHF.

The chain is built from TRBV4-1 and TRBJ1-1, with D unclear. The germline gives CDR1 MGHRA, CDR2 YSYEKL. The CDR3 covers 16 residues. Trimming removed 3 bases from V and 0 bases from J, with 14 bases in between. The CDR3 DNA follows: TGCGCCAGCAGCCACTCGACACGGGCCATGAACACTGAAGCTTTCTTT. Residues: CASSHSTRAMNTEAFF.

The chain recombines TRBV3-1 (or the pseudogene TRBV3-2) with TRBJ2-7; perhaps TRBD1 as D (6 bases). Germline CDR1 reads LGHDT; CDR2 reads YNNKEL (reference sequence). This CDR3 has 15 amino acids. Trimming shortened V by 3 bases and J by 2 bases, and 14 bases separated the two germline ends. CDR3 sequence reads: CASSQMTGPTYEQYF. In DNA form, the CDR3 reads TGTGCCAGCAGCCAGATGACAGGTCCGACCTACGAGCAGTACTTC.

Note on this clone: The identical CDR3 is also encoded by other nucleotide sequences in the sample. V is TRBV28 and J is TRBJ2-1; D remains ambiguous. CDR3 length equals 12 residues. V was pared by 5 bases and J by 6 bases, with 8 bases between. The germline V gene has CDR1 MDHEN and CDR2 SYDVKM. DNA of the CDR3: TGTGCCAGCAGTCTTAACTCCAATGAGCAGTTCTTC. As protein: CASSLNSNEQFF.

The chain couples TRBV6-1 to TRBJ1-5; 9 bases agree with TRBD1. The ends lost 7 bases at V and 5 bases at J; junction bases unmatched: 9. Germline-derived CDR1 and CDR2 are MNHNS and SASEGT. The CDR3 spans 15 residues. The CDR3 loop reads CASMSGTGIYQPQHF. CDR3 coding DNA: TGTGCCAGCATGTCCGGGACAGGGATTTATCAGCCCCAGCATTTT.

The CDR3, as DNA: TGTGCCAGCGGTATGCAGGGACGCGCTGGAAACACCATATATTTT. It translates to CASGMQGRAGNTIYF. The gene calls are TRBV7-8 and TRBJ1-3; D might be TRBD1 (5 bases). CDR1 is SGHVS, CDR2 FQNEAQ, per germline. This CDR3 has 15 residues. The V end was cut by 8 bases, the J end by 2 bases, with 16 bases between.